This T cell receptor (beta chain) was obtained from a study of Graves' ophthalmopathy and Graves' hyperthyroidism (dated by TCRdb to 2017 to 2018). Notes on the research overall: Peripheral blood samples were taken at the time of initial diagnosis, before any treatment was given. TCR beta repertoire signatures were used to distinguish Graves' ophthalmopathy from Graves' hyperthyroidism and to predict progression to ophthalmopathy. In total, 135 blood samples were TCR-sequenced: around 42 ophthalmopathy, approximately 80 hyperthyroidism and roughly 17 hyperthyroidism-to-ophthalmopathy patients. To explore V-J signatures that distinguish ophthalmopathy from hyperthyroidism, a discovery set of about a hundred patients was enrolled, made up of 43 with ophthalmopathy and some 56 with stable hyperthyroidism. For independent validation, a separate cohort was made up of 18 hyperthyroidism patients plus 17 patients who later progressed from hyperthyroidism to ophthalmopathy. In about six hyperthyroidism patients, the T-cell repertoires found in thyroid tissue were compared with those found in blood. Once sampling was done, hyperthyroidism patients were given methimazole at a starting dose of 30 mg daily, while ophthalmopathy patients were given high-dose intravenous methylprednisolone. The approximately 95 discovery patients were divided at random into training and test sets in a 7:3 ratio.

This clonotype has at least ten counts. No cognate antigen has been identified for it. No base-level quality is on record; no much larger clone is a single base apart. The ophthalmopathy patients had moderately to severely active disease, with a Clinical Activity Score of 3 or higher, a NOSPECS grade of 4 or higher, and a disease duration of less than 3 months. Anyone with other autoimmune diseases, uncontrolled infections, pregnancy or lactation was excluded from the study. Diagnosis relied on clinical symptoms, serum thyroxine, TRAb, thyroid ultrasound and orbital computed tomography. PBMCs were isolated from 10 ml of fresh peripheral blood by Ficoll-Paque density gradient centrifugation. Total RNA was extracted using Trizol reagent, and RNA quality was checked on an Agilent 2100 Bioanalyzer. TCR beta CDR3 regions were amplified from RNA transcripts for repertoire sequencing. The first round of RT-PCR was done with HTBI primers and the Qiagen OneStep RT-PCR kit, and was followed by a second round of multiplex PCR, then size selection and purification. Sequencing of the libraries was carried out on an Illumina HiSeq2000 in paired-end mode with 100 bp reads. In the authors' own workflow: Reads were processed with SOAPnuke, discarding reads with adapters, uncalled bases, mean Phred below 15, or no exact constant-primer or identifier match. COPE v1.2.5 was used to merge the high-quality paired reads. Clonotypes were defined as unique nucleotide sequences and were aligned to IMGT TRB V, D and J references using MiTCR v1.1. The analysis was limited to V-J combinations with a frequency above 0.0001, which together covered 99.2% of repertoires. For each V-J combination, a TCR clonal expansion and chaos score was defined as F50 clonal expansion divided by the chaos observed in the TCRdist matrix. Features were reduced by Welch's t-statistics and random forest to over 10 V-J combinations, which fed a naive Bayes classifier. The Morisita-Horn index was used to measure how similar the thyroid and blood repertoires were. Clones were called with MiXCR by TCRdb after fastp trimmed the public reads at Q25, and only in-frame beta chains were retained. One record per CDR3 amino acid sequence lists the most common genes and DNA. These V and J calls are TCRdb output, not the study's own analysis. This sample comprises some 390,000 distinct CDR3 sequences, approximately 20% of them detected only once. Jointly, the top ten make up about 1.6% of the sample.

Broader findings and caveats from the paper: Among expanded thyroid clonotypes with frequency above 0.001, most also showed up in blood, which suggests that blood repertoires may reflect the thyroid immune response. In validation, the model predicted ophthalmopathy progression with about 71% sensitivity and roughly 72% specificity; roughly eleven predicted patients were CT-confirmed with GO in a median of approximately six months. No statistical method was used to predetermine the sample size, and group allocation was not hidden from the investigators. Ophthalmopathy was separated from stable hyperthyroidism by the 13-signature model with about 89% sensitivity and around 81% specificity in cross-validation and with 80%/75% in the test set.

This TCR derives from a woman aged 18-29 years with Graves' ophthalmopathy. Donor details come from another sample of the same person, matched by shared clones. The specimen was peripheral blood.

CDR3 protein: CASSLVEWGQETQYF. The DNA sequence follows: TGTGCCAGCAGCTTAGTAGAATGGGGCCAAGAGACCCAGTACTTC. The chain joins TRBV7-8 to TRBJ2-5, with the D segment identity uncertain. The junction carries 10 bases between V and J, which are trimmed by 1 base and 1 base respectively. The germline V gene encodes CDR1 SGHVS and CDR2 FQNEAQ. The CDR3 contains 15 residues, cysteine and phenylalanine counted. Only CDR3 DNA is held: 45 bases, read in frame from base 1.